This TCR beta chain emerged from a study of shared clonotypes between healthy human individuals. With respect to this clone: Other DNA sequences in the sample encode the same CDR3.

Genomic DNA from each subset was divided evenly over several immunoSEQ plates. Data came from immunoSEQ multiplex PCR; TCRdb stores just in-frame clones and leaves some out. The sample consists of 1.5 million to 2.5 million clones, about 95% of them appearing once. CD8 cells classed as naive were CD45RO-negative and positively selected for CCR7, excluding terminally differentiated effector memory CD45RA+ cells. Within Nashville, Tennessee resided all donors, each a Caucasian adult. Material for sequencing was naive CD8+ T cells sorted from blood. The sequence was collected from a young man in good health.

The CDR3 DNA reads as TGTGCCAGCAGTTTTTTAGGAAACACCGGGGAGCTGTTTTTT. Protein product: CASSFLGNTGELFF. The genes are TRBV27 and TRBJ2-2, with D hard to call. The CDR3 sequence is 14 residues long. The germline CDR1 and CDR2 sequences are MNHEY and SMNVEV (reference sequence). V lost 3 bases to trimming and J lost 2 bases, with 7 bases between them.